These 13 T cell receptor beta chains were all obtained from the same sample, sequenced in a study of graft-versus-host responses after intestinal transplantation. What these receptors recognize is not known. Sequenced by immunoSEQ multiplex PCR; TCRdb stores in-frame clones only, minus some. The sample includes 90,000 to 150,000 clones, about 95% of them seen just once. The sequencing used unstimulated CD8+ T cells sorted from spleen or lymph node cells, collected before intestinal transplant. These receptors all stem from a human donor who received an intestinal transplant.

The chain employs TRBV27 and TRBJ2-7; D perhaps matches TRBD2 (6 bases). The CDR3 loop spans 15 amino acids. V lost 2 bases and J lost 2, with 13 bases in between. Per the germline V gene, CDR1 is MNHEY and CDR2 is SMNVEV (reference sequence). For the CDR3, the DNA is TGTGCCAGCAGTTTAAAATCCCGGAGGGCCTACGAGCAGTACTTC. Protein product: CASSLKSRRAYEQYF.

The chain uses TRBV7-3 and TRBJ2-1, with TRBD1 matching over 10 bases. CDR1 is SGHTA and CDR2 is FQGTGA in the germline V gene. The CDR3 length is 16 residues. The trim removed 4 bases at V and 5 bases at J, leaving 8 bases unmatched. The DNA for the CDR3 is TGTGCCAGCAGCTCTCTACTGACAGGGGGCAACAATGAGCAGTTCTTC. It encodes CASSSLLTGGNNEQFF. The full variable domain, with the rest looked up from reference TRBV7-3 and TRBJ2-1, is GAGVSQTPSNKVTEKGKYVELRCDPISGHTALYWYRQSLGQGPEFLIYFQGTGAADDSGLPNDRFFAVRPEGSVSTLKIQRTERGDSAVYLCASSSLLTGGNNEQFFGPGTRLTVL.

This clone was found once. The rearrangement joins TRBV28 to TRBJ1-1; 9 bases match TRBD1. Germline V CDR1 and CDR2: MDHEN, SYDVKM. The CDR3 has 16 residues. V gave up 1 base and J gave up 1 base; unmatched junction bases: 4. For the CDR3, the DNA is TGTGCCAGCAGTTTATTCCCGGACAGGGGGAACACTGAAGCTTTCTTT. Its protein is CASSLFPDRGNTEAFF.

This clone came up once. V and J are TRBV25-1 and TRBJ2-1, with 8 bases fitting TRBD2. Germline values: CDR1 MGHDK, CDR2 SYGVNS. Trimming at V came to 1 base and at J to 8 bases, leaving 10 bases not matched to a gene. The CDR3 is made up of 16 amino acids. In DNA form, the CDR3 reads TGTGCCAGCAGTGAATGGAGGGGACTAGTGTTTCATGAGCAGTTCTTC. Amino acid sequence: CASSEWRGLVFHEQFF.

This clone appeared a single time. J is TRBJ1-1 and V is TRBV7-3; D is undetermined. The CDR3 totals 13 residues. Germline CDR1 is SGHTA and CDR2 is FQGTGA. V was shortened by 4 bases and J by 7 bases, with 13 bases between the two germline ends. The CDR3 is CASSWAGTGEAFF. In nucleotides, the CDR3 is TGTGCCAGCAGCTGGGCAGGCACTGGTGAAGCTTTCTTT. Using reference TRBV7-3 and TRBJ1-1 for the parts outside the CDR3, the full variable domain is GAGVSQTPSNKVTEKGKYVELRCDPISGHTALYWYRQSLGQGPEFLIYFQGTGAADDSGLPNDRFFAVRPEGSVSTLKIQRTERGDSAVYLCASSWAGTGEAFFGQGTRLTVV.

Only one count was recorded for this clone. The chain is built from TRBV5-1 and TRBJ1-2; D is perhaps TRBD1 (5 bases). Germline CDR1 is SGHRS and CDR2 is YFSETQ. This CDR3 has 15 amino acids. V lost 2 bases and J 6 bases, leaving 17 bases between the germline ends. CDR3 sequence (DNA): TGCGCCAGCAGCTTCTGGGGGGACCCCGAGAATGGCTACACCTTC. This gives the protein CASSFWGDPENGYTF.

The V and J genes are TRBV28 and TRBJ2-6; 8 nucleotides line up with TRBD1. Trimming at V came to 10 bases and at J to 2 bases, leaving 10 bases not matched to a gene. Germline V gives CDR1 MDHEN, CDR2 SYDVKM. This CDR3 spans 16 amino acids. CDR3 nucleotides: TGTGCCACCAGGGGACAGGATTATACTGGGGCCAACGTCCTGACTTTC. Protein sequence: CATRGQDYTGANVLTF.

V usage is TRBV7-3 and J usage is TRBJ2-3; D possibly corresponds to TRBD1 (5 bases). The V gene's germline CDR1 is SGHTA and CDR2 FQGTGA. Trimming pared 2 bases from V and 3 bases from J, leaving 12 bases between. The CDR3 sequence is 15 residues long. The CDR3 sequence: CASSLQGAGTDTQYF. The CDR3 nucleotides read TGTGCCAGCAGCTTACAAGGGGCCGGGACAGATACGCAGTATTTT.

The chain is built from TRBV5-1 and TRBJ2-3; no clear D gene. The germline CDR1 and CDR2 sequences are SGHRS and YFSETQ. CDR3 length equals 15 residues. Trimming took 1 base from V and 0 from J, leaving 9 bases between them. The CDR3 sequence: CASSLSRSSTDTQYF. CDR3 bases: TGCGCCAGCAGCTTGTCGCGGTCAAGCACAGATACGCAGTATTTT.

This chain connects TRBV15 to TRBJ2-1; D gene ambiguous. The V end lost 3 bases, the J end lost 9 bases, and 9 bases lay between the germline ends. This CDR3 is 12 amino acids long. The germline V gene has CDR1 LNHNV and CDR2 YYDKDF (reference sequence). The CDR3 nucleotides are TGTGCCACCAGCAGCAGGACGGCTGAGCAGTTCTTC. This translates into CATSSRTAEQFF.

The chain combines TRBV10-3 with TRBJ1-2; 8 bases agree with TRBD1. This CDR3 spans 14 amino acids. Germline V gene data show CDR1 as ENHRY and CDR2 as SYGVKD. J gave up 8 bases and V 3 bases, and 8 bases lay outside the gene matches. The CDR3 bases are TGTGCCATCAGTGACCCCGGACAGGGCTTCGGCTACACCTTC. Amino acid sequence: CAISDPGQGFGYTF.

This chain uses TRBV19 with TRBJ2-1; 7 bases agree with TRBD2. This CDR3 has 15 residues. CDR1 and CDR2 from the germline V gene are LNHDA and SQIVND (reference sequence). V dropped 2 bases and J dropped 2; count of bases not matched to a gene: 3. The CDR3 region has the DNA TGTGCCAGTAGTATAACGAGCGGGACCTACAATGAGCAGTTCTTC. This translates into CASSITSGTYNEQFF. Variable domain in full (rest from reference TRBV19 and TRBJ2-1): DGGITQSPKYLFRKEGQNVTLSCEQNLNHDAMYWYRQDPGQGLRLIYYSQIVNDFQKGDIAEGYSVSREKKESFPLTVTSAQKNPTAFYLCASSITSGTYNEQFFGPGTRLTVL.

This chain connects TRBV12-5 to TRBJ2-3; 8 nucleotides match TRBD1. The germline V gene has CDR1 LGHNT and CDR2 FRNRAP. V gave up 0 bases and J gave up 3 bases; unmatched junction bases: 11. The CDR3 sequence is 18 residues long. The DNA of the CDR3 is TGTGCTAGTGGTTTGGTCCGCACAGGACAGGGTGAAACAGATACGCAGTATTTT. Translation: CASGLVRTGQGETDTQYF.